This T cell receptor beta chain is from a study of CXCR3-negative and CXCR3-positive naive CD8 T cells. Study-wide points: The study found comparably high diversity in both naive subsets and much lower diversity in memory CD8+ cells. Whereas memory cells differed, naive CXCR3-negative and CXCR3-positive cells shared similar TRBV-TRBJ usage. More hydrophobic TRB CDR3s occurred in CXCR3-positive than in CXCR3-negative naive cells.

A CD45RO-CCR7+CD27+CD95- phenotype identified naive CD8+ T cells. Per the germline V gene, CDR1 is MNHEY and CDR2 is SMNVEV (reference sequence). There are 17 residues in the CDR3. This clonotype is labeled medium-sized based on frequency. The antigen is not known. In preparing the TRB cDNA libraries, 5' RACE with UMI labels was used. TCRdb reworked the 5' RACE reads into one entry per CDR3 protein, no DNA. The specimen's table records roughly 7,200 distinct CDR3 sequences. Sequencing input: naive CXCR3+ CD8+ T cells from blood. Sample subset: CD45RO-CCR7+CD27+CD95- naive CD8+ T cells expressing CXCR3 (TNR3+). This chain links TRBV27 with TRBJ2-1; TCRdb gives TRBD1 as the D gene, but with no DNA this cannot be confirmed. The sequence derives from a human donor in good health. Some clones in this sample may be carry-over from other donors' samples. Here the CDR3 reads CASSFGQDASIYNEQFF.